This T cell receptor (beta chain) was captured by sequencing in a study of blood T cell repertoires in COVID-19. Study details: Sites across the United States, Italy and Spain contributed samples from acute and convalescent COVID-19. PBMCs, B-cell-depleted T cells, or T cells were the source of the cDNA or gDNA that made up the material.

Original processing notes: Amplification with reference gene primers provided the estimates of nucleated cell counts. Some clones are missing from TCRdb's copy, which holds only in-frame ones; the method was immunoSEQ multiplex PCR. The D gene and trimming were derived from the DNA, and the V and J assignments and clone size from that table. The data hold approximately 77,000 clones, with 70% to 90% observed a single time. Germline CDR1 SGHDN, CDR2 FVKESK. The CDR3 covers 15 residues. Trimming removed 4 bases at V and 3 bases at J, with 15 bases between. The sequenced sample consisted of peripheral blood. This rearrangement joins TRBV14 to TRBJ1-2; D perhaps matches TRBD1 (6 bases). The clonotype was recovered from a woman in her sixties or seventies with acute or convalescent COVID-19. CDR3 residues: CASSRDSQGYYGYTF. In DNA, the CDR3 is TGTGCCAGCAGCCGAGACTCCCAGGGGTACTATGGCTACACCTTC.